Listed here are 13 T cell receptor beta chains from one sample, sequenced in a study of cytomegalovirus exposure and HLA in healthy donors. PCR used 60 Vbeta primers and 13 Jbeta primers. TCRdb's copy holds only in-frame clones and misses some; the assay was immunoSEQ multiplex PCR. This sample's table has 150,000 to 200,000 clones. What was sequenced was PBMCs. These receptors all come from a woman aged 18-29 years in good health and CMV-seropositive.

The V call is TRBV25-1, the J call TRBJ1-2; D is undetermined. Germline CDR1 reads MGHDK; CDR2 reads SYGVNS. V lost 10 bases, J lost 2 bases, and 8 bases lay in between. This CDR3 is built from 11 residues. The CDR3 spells CATRGNYGYTF. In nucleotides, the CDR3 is TGTGCCACCCGGGGAAACTATGGCTACACCTTC.

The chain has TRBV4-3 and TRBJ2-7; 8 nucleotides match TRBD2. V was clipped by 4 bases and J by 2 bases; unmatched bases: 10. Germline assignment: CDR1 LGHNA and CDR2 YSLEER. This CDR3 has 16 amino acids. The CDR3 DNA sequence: TGCGCCAGCAGCCTTCTGTGGAATAGCGGGGCCTACGAGCAGTACTTC. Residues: CASSLLWNSGAYEQYF.

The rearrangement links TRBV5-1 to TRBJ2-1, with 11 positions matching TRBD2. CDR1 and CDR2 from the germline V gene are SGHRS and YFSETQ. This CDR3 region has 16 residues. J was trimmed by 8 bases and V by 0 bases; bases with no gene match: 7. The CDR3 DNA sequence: TGCGCCAGCAGCTTGGGGACTAGCGGGTCCCTATATGAGCAGTTCTTC. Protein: CASSLGTSGSLYEQFF.

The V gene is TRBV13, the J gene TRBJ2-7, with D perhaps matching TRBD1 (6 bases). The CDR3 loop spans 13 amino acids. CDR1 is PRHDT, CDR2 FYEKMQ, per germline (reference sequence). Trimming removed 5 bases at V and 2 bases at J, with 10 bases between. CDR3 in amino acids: CASSPRTAYEQYF. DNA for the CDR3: TGTGCCAGCAGCCCGCGGACAGCCTACGAGCAGTACTTC.

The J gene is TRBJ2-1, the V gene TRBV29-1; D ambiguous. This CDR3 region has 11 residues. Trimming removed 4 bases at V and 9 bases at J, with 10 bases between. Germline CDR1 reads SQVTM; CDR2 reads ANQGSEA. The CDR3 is CSVVPGIEQFF. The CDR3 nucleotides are TGCAGCGTTGTCCCGGGTATTGAGCAGTTCTTC.

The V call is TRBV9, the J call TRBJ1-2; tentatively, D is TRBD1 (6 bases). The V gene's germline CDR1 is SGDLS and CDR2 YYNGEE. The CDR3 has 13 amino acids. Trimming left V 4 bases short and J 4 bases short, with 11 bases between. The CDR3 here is CASSSQDSYGYTF. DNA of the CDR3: TGTGCCAGCAGCTCTCAGGACAGCTATGGCTACACCTTC.

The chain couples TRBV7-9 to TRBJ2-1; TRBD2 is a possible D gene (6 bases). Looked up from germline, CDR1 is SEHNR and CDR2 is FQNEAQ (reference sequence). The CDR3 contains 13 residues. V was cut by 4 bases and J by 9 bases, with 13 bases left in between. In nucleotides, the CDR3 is TGTGCCAGCAGCTCACCAGGGCGGGGTGAGCAGTTCTTC. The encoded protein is CASSSPGRGEQFF. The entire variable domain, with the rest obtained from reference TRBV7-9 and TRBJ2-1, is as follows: DTGVSQNPRHKITKRGQNVTFRCDPISEHNRLYWYRQTLGQGPEFLTYFQNEAQLEKSRLLSDRFSAERPKGSFSTLEIQRTEQGDSAMYLCASSSPGRGEQFFGPGTRLTVL.

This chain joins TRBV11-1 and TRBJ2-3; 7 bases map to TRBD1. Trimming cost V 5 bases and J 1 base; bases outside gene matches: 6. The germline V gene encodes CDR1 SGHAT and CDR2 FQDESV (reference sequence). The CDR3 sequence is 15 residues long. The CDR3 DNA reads TGTGCCAGCAGCACCCGACAGGGCGGCACAGATACGCAGTATTTT. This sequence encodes CASSTRQGGTDTQYF.

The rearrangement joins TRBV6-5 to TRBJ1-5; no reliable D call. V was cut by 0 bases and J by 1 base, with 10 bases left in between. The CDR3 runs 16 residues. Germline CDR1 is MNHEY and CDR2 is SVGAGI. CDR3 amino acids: CASSYSAGTSNQPQHF. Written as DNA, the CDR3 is TGTGCCAGCAGTTACTCAGCGGGTACGAGCAATCAGCCCCAGCATTTT.

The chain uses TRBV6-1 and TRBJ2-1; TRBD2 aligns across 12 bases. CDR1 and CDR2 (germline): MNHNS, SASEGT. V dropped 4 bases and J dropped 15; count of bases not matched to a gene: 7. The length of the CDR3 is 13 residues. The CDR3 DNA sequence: TGTGCCAGCAGTGGGGCTAGCGGGAGGGCGATGTTCTTC. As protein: CASSGASGRAMFF.

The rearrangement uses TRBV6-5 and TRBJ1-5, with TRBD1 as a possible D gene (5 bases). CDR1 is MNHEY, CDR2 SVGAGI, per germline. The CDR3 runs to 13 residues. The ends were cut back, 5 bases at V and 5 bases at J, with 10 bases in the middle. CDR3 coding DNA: TGTGCCAGCAGTGTGTGGGGGGATCAGCCCCAGCATTTT. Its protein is CASSVWGDQPQHF.

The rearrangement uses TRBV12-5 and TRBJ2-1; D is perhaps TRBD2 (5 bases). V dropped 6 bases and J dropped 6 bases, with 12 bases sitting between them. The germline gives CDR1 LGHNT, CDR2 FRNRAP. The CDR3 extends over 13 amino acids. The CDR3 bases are TGTGCTAGTGGCCAACGACTATCCAATGAGCAGTTCTTC. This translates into CASGQRLSNEQFF.

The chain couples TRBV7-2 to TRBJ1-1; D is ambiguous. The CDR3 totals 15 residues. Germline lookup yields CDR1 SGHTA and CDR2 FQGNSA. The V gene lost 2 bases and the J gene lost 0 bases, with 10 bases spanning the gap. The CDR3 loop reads CASSLNPVLNTEAFF. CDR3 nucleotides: TGTGCCAGCAGCTTAAATCCAGTATTGAACACTGAAGCTTTCTTT.